The following is a TCR beta chain sequence with its context. This record comes from a study of blood T cells in healthy people across ages. Study background: Capture by template switching was about one barcoded beta molecule per two T cells.

Alongside a J-beta primer mix, a sample-barcoded 5' primer served in a second PCR lasting about 6 to 12 cycles. Each CDR3 protein gets one entry after TCRdb re-called the 5' RACE reads with MiXCR. The sample has approximately 780,000 distinct CDR3 sequences; roughly 24% are singletons. This sample also belongs to another study, concerning T cells of mothers and their children. That paper adds: Donation involved a few healthy Caucasian mothers and the six children that they had. Versus unrelated pairs, overlap was slightly higher in related mother-child pairs, without reaching significance.

Sample: blood. The receptor's source is a boy younger than 18 in good health.

As DNA, the CDR3 is TGCGCCAGCAGCTTCCGGGGGCAAGGCGCTGAAGCTTTCTTT. Translated, it gives CASSFRGQGAEAFF. The rearrangement joins TRBV5-1 to TRBJ1-1, with D possibly matching TRBD1 (6 bases). Trimming removed 2 bases at V and 6 bases at J, with 14 bases between. Germline-derived CDR1 and CDR2 are SGHRS and YFSETQ. The CDR3 covers 14 residues.